The next 9 T cell receptor beta chains were all read from a single sample in a study of blood T cell repertoires in COVID-19. Sequencing was performed with immunoSEQ multiplex PCR; in TCRdb, only in-frame clones are kept and a portion is missing. The sample lists under 400,000 clones, about nine tenths seen once, with 1.5% to 2% in the top ten. Source material: peripheral blood. These receptors were obtained from a woman younger than 45 with COVID-19, enrolled during active disease.

This sequence joins TRBV5-1 and TRBJ1-2; TRBD1 matches 8 bases. Germline lookup yields CDR1 SGHRS and CDR2 YFSETQ. CDR3 length equals 14 residues. Trimming at V came to 4 bases and at J to 8 bases, leaving 10 bases not matched to a gene. CDR3 sequence (DNA): TGCGCCAGCAGCCCCACCGGGACAGGTGGAGGCTACACCTTC. This sequence encodes CASSPTGTGGGYTF.

With respect to this clone: Other DNA sequences in this specimen translate into the identical CDR3. The rearrangement uses TRBV5-1 and TRBJ2-1, with 12 bases fitting TRBD2. V lost 8 bases and J lost 3; bases outside the gene matches: 3. This CDR3 spans 14 amino acids. Germline values: CDR1 SGHRS, CDR2 YFSETQ. CDR3 region: CASSTSGGYNEQFF. CDR3 coding DNA: TGCGCCAGTTCGACTAGCGGGGGCTACAATGAGCAGTTCTTC.

The V gene is TRBV3-1 (or the pseudogene TRBV3-2), the J gene TRBJ2-1; the match to TRBD1 covers 8 bases. CDR3 length: 15 residues. V gave up 4 bases and J gave up 4 bases; unmatched junction bases: 6. CDR1 is LGHDT and CDR2 is YNNKEL in the germline V gene (reference sequence). In DNA form, the CDR3 reads TGTGCCAGCAGCCCCGGACAGGGACTGTACAATGAGCAGTTCTTC. Translated, it gives CASSPGQGLYNEQFF.

V and J are TRBV15 and TRBJ1-1, with no clear D. Per germline, CDR1 LNHNV and CDR2 YYDKDF (reference sequence). The CDR3 contains 12 residues. Trimming shortened V by 1 base and J by 5 bases, and 5 bases separated the two germline ends. The CDR3 sequence: CATSRVLTEAFF. The CDR3 nucleotides are TGTGCCACCAGCAGAGTTTTAACTGAAGCTTTCTTT.

The chain uses TRBV2 and TRBJ1-2, with D uncertain. The germline gives CDR1 SNHLY, CDR2 FYNNEI. V was clipped by 6 bases and J by 0 bases, with 8 bases between them. The CDR3 covers 13 residues. CDR3 region: CASRDGANYGYTF. CDR3 nucleotide sequence: TGTGCCAGCAGGGACGGGGCTAACTATGGCTACACCTTC.

This clone was seen a handful of times. This chain uses TRBV20-1 with TRBJ1-1, with D hard to call. Trimming removed 3 bases at V and 3 bases at J, with 5 bases between. CDR1 is DFQATT, CDR2 SNEGSKA, per germline (reference sequence). The CDR3 covers 11 residues. CDR3 nucleotide sequence: TGCAGTGCTAGTTTCGACACTGAAGCTTTCTTT. It is translated as CSASFDTEAFF.

CDR3 residues: CASSQSGLAVETQYF. For the CDR3, the DNA is TGTGCCAGCAGCCAATCGGGACTAGCAGTTGAGACCCAGTACTTC. V gene TRBV11-2 combines with J gene TRBJ2-5; 9 bases are a match to TRBD2. Unmatched junction bases numbered 9, after V lost 5 bases and J lost 5 bases. The CDR3 runs 15 residues. From germline, CDR1 is SGHAT and CDR2 FQNNGV.

This chain connects TRBV19 to TRBJ1-2, with D perhaps matching TRBD1 (5 bases). Between the trimmed V and J ends, which lost 9 bases and 4 bases, there was a span of 15 bases. The CDR3 length is 13 residues. Germline V lookup: CDR1 LNHDA, CDR2 SQIVND (reference sequence). The CDR3 DNA sequence: TGTGCCAGCCTTCGGGGGTCGAGCTATGGCTACACCTTC. Residues: CASLRGSSYGYTF.

V and J are TRBV7-8 and TRBJ2-1, with 11 bases aligning to TRBD1. V trimming: 6 bases; J trimming: 6 bases; junction bases outside the gene matches: 10. The CDR3 spans 16 residues. CDR1 is SGHVS and CDR2 is FQNEAQ in the germline V gene. This CDR3 is CASSLTGTGGGNEQFF. The CDR3 nucleotides read TGTGCCAGCAGTCTGACCGGGACAGGGGGAGGCAATGAGCAGTTCTTC. Complete variable domain (other parts from reference TRBV7-8 and TRBJ2-1): GAGVSQSPRYKVAKRGQDVALRCDPISGHVSLFWYQQALGQGPEFLTYFQNEAQLDKSGLPSDRFFAERPEGSVSTLKIQRTQQEDSAVYLCASSLTGTGGGNEQFFGPGTRLTVL.